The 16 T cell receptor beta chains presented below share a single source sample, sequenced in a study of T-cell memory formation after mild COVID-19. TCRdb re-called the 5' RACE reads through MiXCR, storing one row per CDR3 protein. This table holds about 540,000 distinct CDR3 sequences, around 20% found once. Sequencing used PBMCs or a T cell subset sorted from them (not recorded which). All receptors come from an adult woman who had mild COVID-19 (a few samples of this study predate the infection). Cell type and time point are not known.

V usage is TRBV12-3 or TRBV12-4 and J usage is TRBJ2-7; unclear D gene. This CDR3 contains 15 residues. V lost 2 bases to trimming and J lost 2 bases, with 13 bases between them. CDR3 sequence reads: CASSLSAPGPYEQYF. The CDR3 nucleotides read TGTGCCAGCAGTTTATCCGCGCCCGGACCCTACGAGCAGTACTTC.

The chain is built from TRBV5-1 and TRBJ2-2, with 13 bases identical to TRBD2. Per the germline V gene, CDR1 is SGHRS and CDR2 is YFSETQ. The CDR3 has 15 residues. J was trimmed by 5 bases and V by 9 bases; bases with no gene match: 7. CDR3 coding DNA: TGCGCCACCCAGACTAGCGGGGGGTCAACCGGGGAGCTGTTTTTT. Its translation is CATQTSGGSTGELFF.

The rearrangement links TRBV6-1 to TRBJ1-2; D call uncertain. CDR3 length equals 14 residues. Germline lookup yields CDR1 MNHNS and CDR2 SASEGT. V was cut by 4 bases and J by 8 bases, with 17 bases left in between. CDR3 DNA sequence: TGTGCCAGCAGTGCTACAGTTGGGGAGGGAGGCTACACCTTC. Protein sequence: CASSATVGEGGYTF.

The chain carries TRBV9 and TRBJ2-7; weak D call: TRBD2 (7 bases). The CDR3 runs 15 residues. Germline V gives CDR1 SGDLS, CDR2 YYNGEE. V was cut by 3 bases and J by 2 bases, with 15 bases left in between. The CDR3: CASSGGGQGPYEQYF. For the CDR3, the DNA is TGTGCCAGCAGCGGCGGGGGACAAGGTCCCTACGAGCAGTACTTC.

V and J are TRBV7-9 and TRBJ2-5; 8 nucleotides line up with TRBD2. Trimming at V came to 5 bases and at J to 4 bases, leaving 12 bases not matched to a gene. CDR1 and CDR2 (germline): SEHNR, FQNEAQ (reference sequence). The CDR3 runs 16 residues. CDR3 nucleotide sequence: TGTGCCAGCAGCCCCTCGGCCCGGGGGGGCATAGAGACCCAGTACTTC. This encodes CASSPSARGGIETQYF.

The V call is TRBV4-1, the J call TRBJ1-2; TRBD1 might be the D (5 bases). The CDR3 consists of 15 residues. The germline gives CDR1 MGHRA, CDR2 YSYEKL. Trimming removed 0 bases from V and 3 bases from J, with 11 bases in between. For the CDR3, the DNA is TGCGCCAGCAGCCAAGATCGCGGCAGGGACTATGGCTACACCTTC. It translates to CASSQDRGRDYGYTF.

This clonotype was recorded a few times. The DNA for the CDR3 is TGTGCCAGCAGCTTACCGTCGGGATCCTACAATGAGCAGTTCTTC. Translation: CASSLPSGSYNEQFF. The chain joins TRBV7-6 to TRBJ2-1, with a weak D call TRBD2 (5 bases). CDR1 and CDR2 (germline): SGHVS, FNYEAQ. There are 15 residues in the CDR3. V lost 2 bases to trimming and J lost 1 base, with 9 bases between them.

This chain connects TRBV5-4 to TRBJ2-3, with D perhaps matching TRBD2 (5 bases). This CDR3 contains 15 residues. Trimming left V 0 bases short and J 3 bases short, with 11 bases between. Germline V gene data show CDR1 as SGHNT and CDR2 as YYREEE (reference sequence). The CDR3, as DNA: TGTGCCAGCAGCTTGGAGCCGCGGGCGACAGATACGCAGTATTTT. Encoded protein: CASSLEPRATDTQYF.

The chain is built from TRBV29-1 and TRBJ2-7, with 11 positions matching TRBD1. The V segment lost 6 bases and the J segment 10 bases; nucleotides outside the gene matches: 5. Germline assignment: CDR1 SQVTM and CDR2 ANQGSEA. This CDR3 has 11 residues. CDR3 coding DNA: TGCAGCGTCAGGGACAGGGGGATCCAGTACTTC. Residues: CSVRDRGIQYF.

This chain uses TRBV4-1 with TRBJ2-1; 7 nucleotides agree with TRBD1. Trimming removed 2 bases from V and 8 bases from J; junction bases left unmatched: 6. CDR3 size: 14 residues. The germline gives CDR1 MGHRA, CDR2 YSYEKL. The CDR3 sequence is CASSQLGQPDEQFF. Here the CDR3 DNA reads TGCGCCAGCAGCCAACTGGGACAGCCTGATGAGCAGTTCTTC.

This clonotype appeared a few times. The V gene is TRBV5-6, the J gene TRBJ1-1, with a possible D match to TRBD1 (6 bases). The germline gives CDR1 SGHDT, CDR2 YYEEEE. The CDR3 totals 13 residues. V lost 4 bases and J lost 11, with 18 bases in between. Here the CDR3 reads CASSPTGTGAAFF. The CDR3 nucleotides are TGTGCCAGCAGCCCTACCGGGACGGGGGCGGCTTTCTTT. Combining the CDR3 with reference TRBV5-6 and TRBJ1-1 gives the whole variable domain DAGVTQSPTHLIKTRGQQVTLRCSPKSGHDTVSWYQQALGQGPQFIFQYYEEEERQRGNFPDRFSGHQFPNYSSELNVNALLLGDSALYLCASSPTGTGAAFFGQGTRLTVV.

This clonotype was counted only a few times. The CDR3 sequence: CASSEYRGTYEQYF. Written as DNA, the CDR3 is TGTGCCAGCAGCGAGTACAGGGGGACATACGAGCAGTACTTC. V usage is TRBV14 and J usage is TRBJ2-7; 8 bases line up with TRBD1. The CDR3 consists of 14 residues. J gave up 4 bases and V 5 bases, and 7 bases lay outside the gene matches. The V gene's germline CDR1 is SGHDN and CDR2 FVKESK.

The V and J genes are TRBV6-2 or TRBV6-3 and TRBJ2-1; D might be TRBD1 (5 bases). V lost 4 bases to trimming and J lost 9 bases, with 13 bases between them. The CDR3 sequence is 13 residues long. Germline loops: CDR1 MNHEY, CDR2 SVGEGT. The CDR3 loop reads CASSSPLTVEQFF. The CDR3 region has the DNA TGTGCCAGCAGTTCTCCATTGACAGTTGAGCAGTTCTTC.

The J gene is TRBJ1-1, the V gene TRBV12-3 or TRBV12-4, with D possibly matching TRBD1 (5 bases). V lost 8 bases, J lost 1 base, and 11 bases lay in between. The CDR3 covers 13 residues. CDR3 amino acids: CASGDGTNTEAFF. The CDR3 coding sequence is TGTGCCAGCGGGGACGGGACGAACACTGAAGCTTTCTTT.

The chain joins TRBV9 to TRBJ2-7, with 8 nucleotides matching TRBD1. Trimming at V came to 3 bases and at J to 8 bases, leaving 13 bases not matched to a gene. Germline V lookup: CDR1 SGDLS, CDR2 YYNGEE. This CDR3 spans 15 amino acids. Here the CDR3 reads CASSDAPQGGRQQYF. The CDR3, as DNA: TGTGCCAGCAGCGACGCCCCACAGGGGGGCCGCCAGCAGTACTTC.

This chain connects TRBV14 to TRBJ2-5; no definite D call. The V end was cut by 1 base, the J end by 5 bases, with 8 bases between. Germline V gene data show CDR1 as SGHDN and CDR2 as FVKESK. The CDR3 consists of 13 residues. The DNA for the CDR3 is TGTGCCAGCAGCCAAGGGTCCGTCGAGACCCAGTACTTC. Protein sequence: CASSQGSVETQYF.